Presented here are 12 T cell receptor beta chains from one specimen sequenced in a study of T-cell memory formation after mild COVID-19. TCRdb recomputed calls from the 5' RACE reads with MiXCR, one row per CDR3 protein. Of under 450,000 distinct CDR3 sequences in the sample, approximately 15% were seen once. Input material: PBMCs or a T cell subset sorted from them (not recorded which). These receptors all stem from a man aged 18 to 30 who had mild COVID-19 (a few samples of this study predate the infection). Cell type and time point are not known.

The chain employs TRBV5-1 and TRBJ2-1, with 7 bases aligning to TRBD1. Trimming at V came to 2 bases and at J to 8 bases, leaving 10 bases not matched to a gene. Per germline, CDR1 SGHRS and CDR2 YFSETQ. The length of the CDR3 is 15 residues. As DNA, the CDR3 is TGCGCCAGCAGCTTCGACAGGGCCATTAGAGATGAGCAGTTCTTC. Translating gives CASSFDRAIRDEQFF.

A few counts support this clonotype. The chain has TRBV12-3 or TRBV12-4 and TRBJ1-2; D uncertain. The CDR3 loop spans 12 amino acids. Trimming removed 5 bases from V and 4 bases from J, with 8 bases in between. CDR3 region: CASSPRIYGYTF. Here the CDR3 DNA reads TGTGCCAGCAGTCCGCGGATCTATGGCTACACCTTC.

The chain couples TRBV30 to TRBJ2-7; D may be TRBD1 (5 bases). CDR1 is GTSNPN and CDR2 is SVGIG in the germline V gene (reference sequence). The germline V and J ends were trimmed by 4 bases and 3 bases, with 10 bases remaining between them. The CDR3 contains 12 residues. The CDR3 DNA reads as TGTGCCTGGACTTCTGACAGCTACGAGCAGTACTTC. This codes for CAWTSDSYEQYF.

The J gene is TRBJ1-2, the V gene TRBV10-3; a possible D gene is TRBD1 (5 bases). Germline loops: CDR1 ENHRY, CDR2 SYGVKD. V dropped 5 bases and J dropped 0 bases, with 10 bases sitting between them. This CDR3 contains 14 residues. The CDR3 protein is CAISIRVTNYGYTF. The CDR3, as DNA: TGTGCCATCAGTATCAGGGTAACTAACTATGGCTACACCTTC.

This clonotype has ten or more counts. This chain links TRBV9 with TRBJ1-2; the D is unclear. CDR1 is SGDLS and CDR2 is YYNGEE in the germline V gene. Trimming removed 4 bases at V and 0 bases at J, with 13 bases between. The CDR3 totals 15 residues. The CDR3 sequence: CASSPPGPTNYGYTF. The CDR3 DNA reads TGTGCCAGCAGCCCCCCGGGTCCGACTAACTATGGCTACACCTTC.

This clonotype appeared a few times. The CDR3 is CSASRGQDYGYTF. The CDR3 DNA follows: TGCAGTGCTAGCAGGGGTCAAGACTATGGCTACACCTTC. This chain uses TRBV20-1 with TRBJ1-2, with a tentative D call TRBD1 (6 bases). Trimming stripped 3 bases from V and 3 bases from J, with 11 bases between. The CDR3 loop spans 13 amino acids. The germline CDR1 and CDR2 sequences are DFQATT and SNEGSKA (reference sequence).

This rearrangement joins TRBV20-1 to TRBJ1-5; D perhaps matches TRBD1 (5 bases). CDR3 length equals 15 residues. V was shortened by 3 bases and J by 0 bases, with 12 bases between the two germline ends. Germline V gives CDR1 DFQATT, CDR2 SNEGSKA (reference sequence). The CDR3 bases are TGCAGTGCTAGTATGGGGGTTAATAGCAATCAGCCCCAGCATTTT. Encoded protein: CSASMGVNSNQPQHF.

This sequence joins TRBV7-8 and TRBJ2-3; 10 bases are shared with TRBD1. V dropped 0 bases and J dropped 6; count of bases not matched to a gene: 9. The CDR3 has 17 amino acids. Germline V lookup: CDR1 SGHVS, CDR2 FQNEAQ. The CDR3 DNA reads TGTGCCAGCAGCTTAGCCCCCTGGGACAGGGGATCGGATACGCAGTATTTT. It is translated as CASSLAPWDRGSDTQYF.

In this sample, this clonotype turned up a few times. The V call is TRBV11-2, the J call TRBJ2-5; D uncertain. Trimming cost V 5 bases and J 3 bases, with 16 bases left between them. The CDR3 has 15 amino acids. Germline values: CDR1 SGHAT, CDR2 FQNNGV. CDR3 region: CASSHHPAKKETQYF. The CDR3 DNA is TGTGCCAGCAGCCACCATCCGGCTAAAAAAGAGACCCAGTACTTC.

This clonotype was observed a few times. The chain recombines TRBV7-8 with TRBJ1-2, with 7 bases that match TRBD1. The CDR3 runs 17 residues. Germline assignment: CDR1 SGHVS and CDR2 FQNEAQ. V was pared by 5 bases and J by 0 bases, with 12 bases of the junction left unmatched. The CDR3 region is CASSPGWTGLTNYGYTF. CDR3 DNA sequence: TGTGCCAGCAGCCCGGGGTGGACAGGACTAACTAACTATGGCTACACCTTC.

The CDR3 is CASSHGQAYEQYV. In DNA, the CDR3 is TGTGCCAGCAGCCACGGACAGGCCTACGAGCAGTACGTC. The chain recombines TRBV3-1 with TRBJ2-7; 7 nucleotides match TRBD1. The CDR3 runs to 13 residues. The ends lost 3 bases at V and 2 bases at J; junction bases unmatched: 1. In germline, CDR1 is LGHDT, CDR2 YNNKEL (reference sequence).

This clonotype occurred many times. V gene TRBV4-3 combines with J gene TRBJ2-3, with TRBD2 matching over 13 bases. This CDR3 region has 18 residues. The trim removed 2 bases at V and 5 bases at J, leaving 10 bases unmatched. Germline V lookup: CDR1 LGHNA, CDR2 YSLEER. Here the CDR3 DNA reads TGCGCCAGCAGCCAACGGTGGACTAGCGGGGGAGATAGAGATACGCAGTATTTT. Protein sequence: CASSQRWTSGGDRDTQYF.